Following are 2 T cell receptor beta chains from one sample sequenced in a study of cytomegalovirus exposure and HLA in healthy donors (dated by TCRdb to about 2017). Library generation was performed with the immunoSEQ multiplex PCR assay. The multiplex PCR relied on a mix of 60 forward primers for TCR Vbeta segments and 13 reverse primers for TCR Jbeta segments. Imported from immuneACCESS, the table was reduced by TCRdb to in-frame sequences with V and J called. These copies leave out some clones; in studies compared against another copy, an unresolved V gene accounts for under half, and the cause of the remainder is not known. The table for this sample lists around 90,000 clones; less than 80% of them were counted only once. 5.9% of the sample lies in the top ten. Specimen: PBMCs. These receptor sequences come from a boy between 10 and 17 years old in good health and CMV-seropositive.

The chain has TRBV5-4 and TRBJ2-7, with 7 bases lining up with TRBD1. V lost 0 bases to trimming and J lost 5 bases; unmatched junction nucleotides: 5. CDR3 length: 14 amino acids. The germline V gene encodes CDR1 SGHNT and CDR2 YYREEE (reference sequence). The CDR3 region has the DNA TGTGCCAGCAGCTTGGCCGGCAGGGGGAACGAGCAGTACTTC. Protein: CASSLAGRGNEQYF.

The chain carries TRBV30 and TRBJ2-1; 8 bases are a match to TRBD2. Trimming at V came to 0 bases and at J to 8 bases, leaving 6 bases not matched to a gene. The CDR3 has 14 residues. CDR1 and CDR2 (germline): GTSNPN, SVGIG (reference sequence). CDR3 DNA: TGTGCCTGGAGTGTAGGCGGGGGGTGGGATGAGCAGTTCTTC. It is translated as CAWSVGGGWDEQFF.